This is a list of T cell receptor beta chains from one sample in a study of a mutant IDH1 vaccine in newly diagnosed glioma. Their antigens remain unidentified. Clones were sequenced by immunoSEQ multiplex PCR, and TCRdb holds only the in-frame ones, with some missing. The repertoire has tens of thousands of clones, 60% to 80% of them found once; the top ten carry over 4.5%. This specimen consisted of PBMCs, obtained from a glioma patient whose treatment included an IDH1 peptide vaccine. The receptors were gathered from a man aged 50-59 years with glioma. Each CDR3 is given with its conserved first and last residue. The order of the fields is D gene, clone size, V gene, J gene, CDR3 DNA, CDR3 protein. The D gene is left open where the match is weak. Expanded clones are given a class, and other clones once, few, many or no size at all.

d_call: -
clone_size: -
v_call: TRBV9
j_call: TRBJ2-7
cdr3_nt: TGTGCCAGCGGTGGAGGATTCGAGCAGTACTTC
cdr3_aa: CASGGGFEQYF

d_call: -
clone_size: -
v_call: TRBV10-1
j_call: TRBJ1-2
cdr3_nt: TGCGCCAGCAGTGCGGCCTCGGGCTATGGCTACACCTTC
cdr3_aa: CASSAASGYGYTF

d_call: -
clone_size: -
v_call: TRBV27
j_call: TRBJ2-5
cdr3_nt: TGTGCCAGCAGTTTATATGGACTCCAAGAGACCCAGTACTTC
cdr3_aa: CASSLYGLQETQYF

d_call: -
clone_size: -
v_call: TRBV7-9
j_call: TRBJ2-5
cdr3_nt: TGTGCCAGCAGCCCTCGAGAAGAGACCCAGTACTTC
cdr3_aa: CASSPREETQYF

d_call: -
clone_size: once
v_call: TRBV6-5
j_call: TRBJ1-2
cdr3_nt: TGTGCCAGCAGTTACGGCCAGGGAAACTATGGCTACACCTTC
cdr3_aa: CASSYGQGNYGYTF

d_call: -
clone_size: -
v_call: TRBV6-1
j_call: TRBJ2-5
cdr3_nt: TGTGCCGCGCGCGGGACATCTAAAGAGACCCAGTACTTC
cdr3_aa: CAARGTSKETQYF

d_call: TRBD1
clone_size: -
v_call: TRBV7-8
j_call: TRBJ1-4
cdr3_nt: TGTGCCAGCAGCAAGACAGGGAAAACTAATGAAAAACTGTTTTTT
cdr3_aa: CASSKTGKTNEKLFF

d_call: -
clone_size: -
v_call: TRBV6-5
j_call: TRBJ2-7
cdr3_nt: TGTGCCAGCACTAAACGGAATATGGACGAGCAGTACTTC
cdr3_aa: CASTKRNMDEQYF

d_call: -
clone_size: -
v_call: TRBV13
j_call: TRBJ2-3
cdr3_nt: TGTGCCAGCAGCCCCTTACAGGGTGAAGCAGATACGCAGTATTTT
cdr3_aa: CASSPLQGEADTQYF

d_call: TRBD1
clone_size: -
v_call: TRBV29-1
j_call: TRBJ1-2
cdr3_nt: TGCAGCGCCCGGGACAGTAACTATGGCTACACCTTC
cdr3_aa: CSARDSNYGYTF

d_call: TRBD2
clone_size: -
v_call: TRBV5-6
j_call: TRBJ2-7
cdr3_nt: TGTGCCAGCAGCTTACAGCGGGGGGGAACCTACGAGCAGTACTTC
cdr3_aa: CASSLQRGGTYEQYF

d_call: -
clone_size: -
v_call: TRBV20-1
j_call: TRBJ1-1
cdr3_nt: TGCAGTGCTTTGGGAAACACTGAAGCTTTCTTT
cdr3_aa: CSALGNTEAFF

d_call: -
clone_size: -
v_call: TRBV20-1
j_call: TRBJ2-7
cdr3_nt: TGCAGTGCCGGGTTGAGGGGTGAGCAGTACTTC
cdr3_aa: CSAGLRGEQYF

d_call: -
clone_size: -
v_call: TRBV7-8
j_call: TRBJ1-3
cdr3_nt: TGTGCCAGCAGCATTTCCCTGACCTCTGGAAACACCATATATTTT
cdr3_aa: CASSISLTSGNTIYF

d_call: TRBD1
clone_size: -
v_call: TRBV19
j_call: TRBJ1-6
cdr3_nt: TGTGCCAGTAGTATCCACGACAGGGGCGATTCACCCCTCCACTTT
cdr3_aa: CASSIHDRGDSPLHF

d_call: -
clone_size: -
v_call: TRBV19
j_call: TRBJ1-4
cdr3_nt: TGTGCCAGCCATCAGGGGCAGACTAATGAAAAACTGTTTTTT
cdr3_aa: CASHQGQTNEKLFF

d_call: TRBD2
clone_size: -
v_call: TRBV5-4
j_call: TRBJ2-7
cdr3_nt: TGTGCCAGCAGCTCCGGGACTAGCGGGGGGACCTACTCCTACGAGCAGTACTTC
cdr3_aa: CASSSGTSGGTYSYEQYF

d_call: -
clone_size: -
v_call: TRBV5-6
j_call: TRBJ2-7
cdr3_nt: TGTGCCAGCAGCTTGGGGGGGGTGTACGAGCAGTACTTC
cdr3_aa: CASSLGGVYEQYF

d_call: -
clone_size: -
v_call: TRBV5-4
j_call: TRBJ2-7
cdr3_nt: TGTGCCAGCAGCTTGGTGGGGGGCTTCTACGAGCAGTACTTC
cdr3_aa: CASSLVGGFYEQYF

d_call: TRBD1
clone_size: -
v_call: TRBV5-1
j_call: TRBJ2-2
cdr3_nt: TGCGCCAGCAGCTTAGACAGGGGGCACGGGGAGCTGTTTTTT
cdr3_aa: CASSLDRGHGELFF

d_call: -
clone_size: -
v_call: TRBV5-1
j_call: TRBJ1-4
cdr3_nt: TGCGCCAGCAGCTTGGGCACGGACAGCTGGAATGAAAAACTGTTTTTT
cdr3_aa: CASSLGTDSWNEKLFF

d_call: -
clone_size: once
v_call: TRBV5-6
j_call: TRBJ2-5
cdr3_nt: TGTGCCAGCGGGACGGGGTGGAGTGAGACCCAGTACTTC
cdr3_aa: CASGTGWSETQYF

d_call: TRBD1
clone_size: -
v_call: TRBV6-5
j_call: TRBJ2-7
cdr3_nt: TGTGCCAGCAGTCGGACCGAACAGGGGGCCTACGAGCAGTACTTC
cdr3_aa: CASSRTEQGAYEQYF

d_call: TRBD1
clone_size: -
v_call: TRBV5-6
j_call: TRBJ2-3
cdr3_nt: TGTGCCAGCAGCCCAAGGACAGGGTGGGCAGATACGCAGTATTTT
cdr3_aa: CASSPRTGWADTQYF

d_call: -
clone_size: -
v_call: TRBV6-5
j_call: TRBJ1-2
cdr3_nt: TGTGCCAGCAGTACCGGACAGCCCAACTATGGCTACACCTTC
cdr3_aa: CASSTGQPNYGYTF

d_call: -
clone_size: -
v_call: TRBV5-1
j_call: TRBJ1-1
cdr3_nt: TGCGCCAGCAGCTTGGCCAACACTCGGGCCACTGAAGCTTTCTTT
cdr3_aa: CASSLANTRATEAFF

d_call: -
clone_size: -
v_call: TRBV5-6
j_call: TRBJ2-7
cdr3_nt: TGTGCCAGCAGCTTGCCAGGGGCCTACTACGAGCAGTACTTC
cdr3_aa: CASSLPGAYYEQYF

d_call: -
clone_size: -
v_call: TRBV6-5
j_call: TRBJ1-4
cdr3_nt: TGTGCCAGCAGTTACTCGGGAGCTGCTAATGAAAAACTGTTTTTT
cdr3_aa: CASSYSGAANEKLFF

d_call: -
clone_size: -
v_call: TRBV5-1
j_call: TRBJ1-6
cdr3_nt: TGCGCCAGCAGTTCCCAGGACGCCCGAAATTCACCCCTCCACTTT
cdr3_aa: CASSSQDARNSPLHF